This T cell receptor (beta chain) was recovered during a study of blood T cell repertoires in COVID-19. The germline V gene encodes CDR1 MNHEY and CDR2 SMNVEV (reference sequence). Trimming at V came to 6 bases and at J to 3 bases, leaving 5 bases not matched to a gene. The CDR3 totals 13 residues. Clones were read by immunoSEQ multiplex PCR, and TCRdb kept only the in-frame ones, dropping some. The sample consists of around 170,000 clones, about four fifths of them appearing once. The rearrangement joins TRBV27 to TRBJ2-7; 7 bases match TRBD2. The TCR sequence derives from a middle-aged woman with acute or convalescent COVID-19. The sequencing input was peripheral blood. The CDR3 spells CASRGLTSYEQYF. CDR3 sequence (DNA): TGTGCCAGCAGGGGACTAACAAGCTACGAGCAGTACTTC.